The entry below gives a single T cell receptor beta chain sequence along with its context. Its antigen is as yet unknown. CD45RO-CCR7+CD27+CD95- was the phenotype of naive CD8+ T cells. This record comes from a study of CXCR3-negative and CXCR3-positive naive CD8 T cells. Overall study results and limits: Post-cryopreservation CXCR3 expression was partly diminished, and the bulk of assays employed fresh PBMCs. Memory CD8+ cells showed much lower diversity, while both naive subsets were comparably high. Researchers reported similar TRBV-TRBJ usage in naive CXCR3-negative and CXCR3-positive cells, though memory differed. Against CXCR3-negative naive cells, CXCR3-positive naive cells showed more hydrophobic TRB CDR3s.

The CDR3 is 12 amino acids. CDR1 is SGHAT and CDR2 is FQNNGV in the germline V gene. TRB cDNA was prepared as libraries by UMI-labeled 5' RACE. TCRdb reprocessed the 5' RACE reads; each CDR3 protein has one entry and no DNA is given. The sample is made up of 130,000 or so distinct CDR3 sequences, and the top ten hold roughly 0.39% of it. The chain links TRBV11-2 to TRBJ2-1; checking the TCRdb D call of TRBD2 is not possible without DNA. Material: naive CXCR3+ CD8+ T cells from blood. Subset described: CD45RO-CCR7+CD27+CD95- naive CD8+ T cells expressing CXCR3 (TNR3+). The receptor was derived from a human donor in good health. Some clones in this sample may be carry-over from other donors' samples. This chain's CDR3 is CASSLKAGEQFF. The whole variable domain, remainder taken from reference TRBV11-2 and TRBJ2-1, is EAGVAQSPRYKIIEKRQSVAFWCNPISGHATLYWYQQILGQGPKLLIQFQNNGVVDDSQLPKDRFSAERLKGVDSTLKIQPAKLEDSAVYLCASSLKAGEQFFGPGTRLTVL.